The table lists the clone carrying this T cell receptor (beta chain) with a few counts. Its antigen is still unknown. The entry originates in a study of spatial heterogeneity in lung cancer. Study-wide background: Sequences of the beta chain were consistently detected in greater numbers than alpha-chain sequences.

As for time point: sample taken at primary tumor resection. Sequencing covered unsorted whole RNA taken from tumor, nontumor lung or frozen PBMC. Samples were obtained from approximately 72 donors, all untreated early-stage non-small cell lung cancer patients. Via MiXCR, TCRdb re-called the 5' RACE reads, giving one row per CDR3 protein. The sample yields 20,000 to 30,000 distinct CDR3 sequences, less than 5.5% seen once. V dropped 7 bases and J dropped 0 bases, with 16 bases sitting between them. The CDR3 has 15 amino acids. Study-wide results and caveats: Blood carried ubiquitous expanded tumor TCRs more at resection than follow-up.

This clonotype was sampled from a male donor with early-stage non-small cell lung cancer. Sequencing used PBMCs, obtained at surgery. The V call is TRBV12-3 or TRBV12-4, the J call TRBJ2-7; D possibly corresponds to TRBD2 (6 bases). The CDR3 loop is CASTPALAASYEQYF. CDR3 coding DNA: TGTGCCAGCACCCCCGCGTTAGCGGCCTCCTACGAGCAGTACTTC.